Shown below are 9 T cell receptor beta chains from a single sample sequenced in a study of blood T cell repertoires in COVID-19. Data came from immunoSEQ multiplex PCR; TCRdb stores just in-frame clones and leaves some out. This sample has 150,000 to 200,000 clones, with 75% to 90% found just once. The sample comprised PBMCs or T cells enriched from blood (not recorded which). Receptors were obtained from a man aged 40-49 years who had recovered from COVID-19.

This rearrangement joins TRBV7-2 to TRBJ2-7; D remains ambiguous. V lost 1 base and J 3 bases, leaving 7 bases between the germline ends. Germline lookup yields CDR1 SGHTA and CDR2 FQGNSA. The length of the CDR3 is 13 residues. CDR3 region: CASSLGHVYEQYF. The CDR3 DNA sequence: TGTGCCAGCAGCTTAGGACATGTCTACGAGCAGTACTTC.

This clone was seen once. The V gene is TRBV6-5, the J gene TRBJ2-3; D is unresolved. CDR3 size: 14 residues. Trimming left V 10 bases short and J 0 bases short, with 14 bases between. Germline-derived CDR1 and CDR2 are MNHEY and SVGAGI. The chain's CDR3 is CATKNSLSTDTQYF. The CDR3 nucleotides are TGTGCCACCAAAAACTCCCTGAGCACAGATACGCAGTATTTT.

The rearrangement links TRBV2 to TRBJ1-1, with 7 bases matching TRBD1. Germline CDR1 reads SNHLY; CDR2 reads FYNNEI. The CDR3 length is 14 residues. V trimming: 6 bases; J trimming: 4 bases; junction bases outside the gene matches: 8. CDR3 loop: CASRVTGAGTEAFF. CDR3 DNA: TGTGCCAGCAGGGTCACAGGGGCAGGCACTGAAGCTTTCTTT.

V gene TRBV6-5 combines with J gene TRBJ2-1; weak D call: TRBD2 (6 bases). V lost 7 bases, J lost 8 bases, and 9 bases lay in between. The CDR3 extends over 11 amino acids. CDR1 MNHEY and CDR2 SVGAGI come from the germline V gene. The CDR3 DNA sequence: TGTGCCAGCACCGGGAGTGATGAGCAGTTCTTC. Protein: CASTGSDEQFF.

CDR3 sequence reads: CASSPSREQYF. The CDR3 DNA reads TGTGCCAGCAGCCCCTCCAGGGAGCAGTACTTC. The chain employs TRBV7-9 and TRBJ2-7; D not resolved. Trimming removed 5 bases from V and 7 bases from J, with 9 bases in between. This CDR3 is 11 amino acids long. Germline CDR1 SEHNR, CDR2 FQNEAQ (reference sequence).

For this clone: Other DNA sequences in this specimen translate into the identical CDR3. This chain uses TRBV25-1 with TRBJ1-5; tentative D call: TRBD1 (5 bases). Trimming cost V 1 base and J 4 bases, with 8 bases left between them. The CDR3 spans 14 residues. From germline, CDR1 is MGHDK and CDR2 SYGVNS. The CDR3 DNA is TGTGCCAGCAGTGAATGGGGGGGGAATCAGCCCCAGCATTTT. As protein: CASSEWGGNQPQHF.

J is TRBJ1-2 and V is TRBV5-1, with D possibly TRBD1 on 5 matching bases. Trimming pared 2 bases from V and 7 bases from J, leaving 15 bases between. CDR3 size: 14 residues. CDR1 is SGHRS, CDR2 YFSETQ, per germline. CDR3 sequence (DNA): TGCGCCAGCAGCTTTGTATCCGGGGGATCTGGCTACACCTTC. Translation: CASSFVSGGSGYTF. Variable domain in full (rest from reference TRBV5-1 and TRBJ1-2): KAGVTQTPRYLIKTRGQQVTLSCSPISGHRSVSWYQQTPGQGLQFLFEYFSETQRNKGNFPGRFSGRQFSNSRSEMNVSTLELGDSALYLCASSFVSGGSGYTFGSGTRLTVV.

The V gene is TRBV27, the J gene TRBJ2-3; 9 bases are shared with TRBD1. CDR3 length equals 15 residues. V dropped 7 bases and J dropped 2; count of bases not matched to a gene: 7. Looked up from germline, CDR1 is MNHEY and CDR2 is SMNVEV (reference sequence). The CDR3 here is CASTYRGLHTDTQYF. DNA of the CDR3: TGTGCCAGCACTTACAGGGGGCTACACACAGATACGCAGTATTTT.

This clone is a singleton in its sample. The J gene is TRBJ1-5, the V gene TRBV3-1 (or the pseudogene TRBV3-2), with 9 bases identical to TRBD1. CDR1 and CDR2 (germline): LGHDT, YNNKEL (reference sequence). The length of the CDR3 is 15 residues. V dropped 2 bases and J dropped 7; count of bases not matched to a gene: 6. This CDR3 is CASSQTEDRGQPQHF. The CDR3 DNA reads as TGTGCCAGCAGCCAAACTGAGGACAGGGGACAGCCCCAGCATTTT.